This entry lists 26 T cell receptor beta chains sequenced from one sample in a study of neurological immune-mediated disorders. TCRdb redid the calling of the 5' RACE reads with MiXCR, one entry per CDR3 protein. The profile shows 35,000 to 40,000 distinct CDR3 sequences, approximately 10% of them singletons. The specimen sequenced was CD4+ T cells from blood. These receptors were taken from a woman aged 25 to 39 with HTLV-1-associated myelopathy (HAM/TSP).

This clonotype was seen ten or more times. The chain uses TRBV6-5 and TRBJ1-1; D is undetermined. V lost 4 bases and J 1 base, leaving 13 bases between the germline ends. This CDR3 has 15 residues. Germline assignment: CDR1 MNHEY and CDR2 SVGAGI. CDR3 nucleotides: TGTGCCAGCAGTTCCCGACACTTTACGAACACTGAAGCTTTCTTT. This translates into CASSSRHFTNTEAFF.

Many counts were recorded for this clonotype. The chain combines TRBV5-6 with TRBJ2-1; 15 nucleotides align to TRBD2. Germline CDR1 and CDR2: SGHDT and YYEEEE. This CDR3 is 19 amino acids long. Trimming cost V 1 base and J 2 bases; bases outside gene matches: 7. This chain's CDR3 is CASSLKGLAGGSAYNEQFF. The CDR3 nucleotides are TGTGCCAGCAGCTTGAAGGGACTAGCGGGGGGTTCGGCCTACAATGAGCAGTTCTTC.

There are many counts of this clonotype. The CDR3 DNA is TGTGCCAGCAGATTTGACAGGGAGCCCCCTAAGGATGGCTACACCTTC. It codes for CASRFDREPPKDGYTF. The chain employs TRBV5-6 and TRBJ1-2, with TRBD1 matching over 7 bases. This CDR3 is 16 amino acids long. Germline V CDR1 and CDR2: SGHDT, YYEEEE. J gave up 6 bases and V 5 bases, and 16 bases lay outside the gene matches.

There are many counts of this clonotype. V gene TRBV20-1 combines with J gene TRBJ2-3, with TRBD2 identical over 9 bases. V trimming: 2 bases; J trimming: 5 bases; junction bases outside the gene matches: 5. Germline CDR1 DFQATT, CDR2 SNEGSKA (reference sequence). The CDR3 has 14 residues. CDR3 loop: CSARRTSEGDTQYF. The CDR3, as DNA: TGCAGTGCTAGACGGACTAGCGAAGGAGATACGCAGTATTTT.

This clonotype was detected ten times or more. V gene TRBV20-1 combines with J gene TRBJ1-2; no firm D call. The germline CDR1 and CDR2 sequences are DFQATT and SNEGSKA (reference sequence). This CDR3 has 12 amino acids. V lost 4 bases and J lost 5, with 11 bases in between. CDR3 DNA: TGCAGTGCTATTGGGGAGATTTATGGCTACACCTTC. Its protein is CSAIGEIYGYTF.

This clonotype was counted ten times or more. This chain uses TRBV20-1 with TRBJ2-1; 15 bases map to TRBD2. Trimming cost V 0 bases and J 3 bases; bases outside gene matches: 9. Germline lookup yields CDR1 DFQATT and CDR2 SNEGSKA (reference sequence). The CDR3 runs to 19 residues. In nucleotides, the CDR3 is TGCAGTGCTAGAGATAGCGGACTAGCGGGGGGGCGGTTCTACAATGAGCAGTTCTTC. Translation gives CSARDSGLAGGRFYNEQFF.

This clonotype was recorded many times. This chain uses TRBV10-3 with TRBJ2-1; D is possibly TRBD1 (5 bases). The length of the CDR3 is 12 residues. Germline loops: CDR1 ENHRY, CDR2 SYGVKD. V shed 0 bases and J shed 12 bases, with 9 bases lying between them. This chain's CDR3 is CAISESRQTQFF. In DNA, the CDR3 is TGTGCCATCAGTGAGTCCCGACAGACGCAGTTCTTC.

This clonotype was observed many times. V and J are TRBV6-1 and TRBJ1-1, with 8 bases matching TRBD1. The V gene's germline CDR1 is MNHNS and CDR2 SASEGT. This CDR3 region has 16 residues. V was pared by 8 bases and J by 7 bases, with 18 bases of the junction left unmatched. CDR3 bases: TGTGCCAGCGTACGGGGGCTCGGGACAGGTATAAGTGAAGCTTTCTTT. This sequence encodes CASVRGLGTGISEAFF.

Many counts were recorded for this clonotype. V usage is TRBV12-3 or TRBV12-4 and J usage is TRBJ2-3; the match to TRBD2 covers 8 bases. Unmatched junction bases numbered 4, after V lost 2 bases and J lost 3 bases. This CDR3 spans 15 amino acids. DNA of the CDR3: TGTGCCAGCAGTTTACGGCGGGGGGCGACAGATACGCAGTATTTT. Translation: CASSLRRGATDTQYF.

This clonotype was counted at least ten times. The genes are TRBV3-1 and TRBJ2-7; 7 nucleotides match TRBD2. The CDR3 loop spans 15 amino acids. In germline, CDR1 is LGHDT, CDR2 YNNKEL (reference sequence). J was trimmed by 3 bases and V by 4 bases; bases with no gene match: 9. The CDR3 DNA reads TGTGCCAGCAGCCCCGCTAGGACTAGAAACTACGAGCAGTACTTC. It is translated as CASSPARTRNYEQYF.

This clonotype was picked up many times. The V and J genes are TRBV5-1 and TRBJ2-1; 9 bases agree with TRBD1. Germline V gene lookup returns CDR1 SGHRS and CDR2 YFSETQ. V shed 3 bases, J shed 5 bases, and the junction held 3 bases outside the gene matches. The CDR3 spans 14 residues. CDR3 sequence reads: CASSSGTGNNEQFF. DNA of the CDR3: TGCGCCAGCAGCTCCGGGACAGGGAACAATGAGCAGTTCTTC. The full variable domain, completed using reference TRBV5-1 and TRBJ2-1, is KAGVTQTPRYLIKTRGQQVTLSCSPISGHRSVSWYQQTPGQGLQFLFEYFSETQRNKGNFPGRFSGRQFSNSRSEMNVSTLELGDSALYLCASSSGTGNNEQFFGPGTRLTVL.

This clonotype was recorded many times. The chain links TRBV7-9 to TRBJ1-2; TRBD1 aligns across 7 bases. V shed 1 base, J shed 4 bases, and the junction held 15 bases outside the gene matches. Germline CDR1 is SEHNR and CDR2 is FQNEAQ (reference sequence). CDR3 size: 18 residues. This chain's CDR3 is CASSLGGWDRLRSYGYTF. For the CDR3, the DNA is TGTGCCAGCAGCTTAGGAGGTTGGGACAGATTAAGGAGCTATGGCTACACCTTC.

This clonotype appeared many times. The chain links TRBV7-9 to TRBJ1-3, with D perhaps matching TRBD1 (5 bases). V was trimmed by 1 base and J by 2 bases, leaving 9 bases between them. This CDR3 contains 15 residues. Germline V gene sequence: CDR1 SEHNR, CDR2 FQNEAQ (reference sequence). CDR3: CASSLGGSAGNTIYF. The CDR3 DNA sequence: TGTGCCAGCAGCTTAGGGGGCTCGGCTGGAAACACCATATATTTT.

In its sample, this clonotype was seen many times. This chain links TRBV6-6 with TRBJ1-4; 8 bases fit TRBD1. The trim removed 6 bases at V and 1 base at J, leaving 7 bases unmatched. Germline CDR1 and CDR2: MNHNY and SVGAGI (reference sequence). This CDR3 comprises 16 residues. DNA of the CDR3: TGTGCCAGCAGAACCTCCAGGGGGCGAACTAATGAAAAACTGTTTTTT. Its translation: CASRTSRGRTNEKLFF.

This clonotype was counted ten times or more. V gene TRBV12-3 or TRBV12-4 combines with J gene TRBJ2-7, with D perhaps matching TRBD2 (5 bases). The CDR3 consists of 15 residues. Trimming cost V 1 base and J 2 bases, with 12 bases left between them. CDR3 amino acids: CASSLGVSGTYEQYF. For the CDR3, the DNA is TGTGCCAGCAGTTTAGGGGTAAGCGGTACCTACGAGCAGTACTTC.

V is TRBV7-2 and J is TRBJ2-3; TRBD2 aligns across 9 bases. This CDR3 comprises 15 residues. The trim removed 3 bases at V and 3 bases at J, leaving 4 bases unmatched. Germline CDR1 SGHTA, CDR2 FQGNSA. Here the CDR3 DNA reads TGTGCCAGCAGCTTCGGACTAGCGAAAACAGATACGCAGTATTTT. It specifies CASSFGLAKTDTQYF.

This clonotype was recorded at least ten times. The chain uses TRBV7-2 and TRBJ1-2, with D maybe TRBD1 (6 bases). Germline CDR1 and CDR2: SGHTA and FQGNSA. The CDR3 length is 14 residues. V lost 8 bases, J lost 4 bases, and 17 bases lay in between. CDR3 sequence (DNA): TGTGCCAGCCGAACCTGGGGCAGGGGCTATGGCTACACCTTC. Its protein product is CASRTWGRGYGYTF. Complete variable domain (other parts from reference TRBV7-2 and TRBJ1-2): GAGVSQSPSNKVTEKGKDVELRCDPISGHTALYWYRQSLGQGLEFLIYFQGNSAPDKSGLPSDRFSAERTGGSVSTLTIQRTQQEDSAVYLCASRTWGRGYGYTFGSGTRLTVV.

In its sample, this clonotype was seen many times. This chain joins TRBV6-1 and TRBJ2-2; D gene unclear. This CDR3 is built from 16 residues. Germline V gene lookup returns CDR1 MNHNS and CDR2 SASEGT. Trimming took off 2 bases at V and 1 base at J, with 11 bases between the two ends. CDR3 in amino acids: CASSESMAVNTGELFF. The CDR3 DNA is TGTGCCAGCAGTGAATCTATGGCGGTGAACACCGGGGAGCTGTTTTTT.

This clonotype was seen at least ten times. This sequence joins TRBV29-1 and TRBJ2-1; D is undetermined. The length of the CDR3 is 10 residues. Trimming took 7 bases from V and 9 from J, leaving 10 bases between them. Germline assignment: CDR1 SQVTM and CDR2 ANQGSEA. CDR3 in amino acids: CSAGRTEQFF. The CDR3 bases are TGCAGCGCCGGAAGGACTGAGCAGTTCTTC.

The V gene is TRBV5-1, the J gene TRBJ2-3; 7 positions agree with TRBD2. The junction had 8 bases not matched to a gene; V was cut back by 5 bases and J by 2 bases. Germline V gene data show CDR1 as SGHRS and CDR2 as YFSETQ. CDR3 length: 15 amino acids. CDR3 DNA sequence: TGCGCCAGCAGTTGGGGGGGTGGAACCACAGATACGCAGTATTTT. It specifies CASSWGGGTTDTQYF.

This clonotype appeared many times. J is TRBJ1-2 and V is TRBV20-1, with TRBD1 identical over 7 bases. Germline CDR1 DFQATT, CDR2 SNEGSKA (reference sequence). The ends lost 6 bases at V and 5 bases at J; junction bases unmatched: 6. The CDR3 runs to 12 residues. The CDR3 here is CSALQGTYGYTF. The CDR3 DNA reads as TGCAGTGCCCTACAGGGGACATATGGCTACACCTTC.

This clonotype was seen repeatedly, ten times or more. The CDR3 DNA sequence: TGTGCCAGCAGCTTCGGACGACTGCCCTATAATTCACCCCTCCACTTT. Translation gives CASSFGRLPYNSPLHF. The chain couples TRBV5-6 to TRBJ1-6; D remains unclear. Trimming stripped 2 bases from V and 2 bases from J, with 11 bases between. Germline assignment: CDR1 SGHDT and CDR2 YYEEEE. CDR3 length: 16 residues. Full variable domain (rest looked up from reference TRBV5-6 and TRBJ1-6): DAGVTQSPTHLIKTRGQQVTLRCSPKSGHDTVSWYQQALGQGPQFIFQYYEEEERQRGNFPDRFSGHQFPNYSSELNVNALLLGDSALYLCASSFGRLPYNSPLHFGNGTRLTVT.

This clonotype appeared many times. The chain joins TRBV7-9 to TRBJ2-7; D possibly uses TRBD1 or TRBD2 (6 bases each). The CDR3 totals 16 residues. Between the trimmed V and J ends, which lost 5 bases and 4 bases, there was a span of 21 bases. The V gene's germline CDR1 is SEHNR and CDR2 FQNEAQ (reference sequence). DNA for the CDR3: TGTGCCAGCAGCCTACGGTCGGGGGCCGACGTGTACGAGCAGTACTTC. Its protein product is CASSLRSGADVYEQYF.

This clonotype came up many times. The rearrangement joins TRBV6-6 to TRBJ1-5; D might be TRBD1 (6 bases). Trimming took off 10 bases at V and 8 bases at J, with 18 bases between the two ends. The germline CDR1 and CDR2 sequences are MNHNY and SVGAGI (reference sequence). This CDR3 spans 13 amino acids. The CDR3 DNA follows: TGTGCCATCCGCCCTCGTAGGGGGGAGCCCCAGCATTTT. Translation: CAIRPRRGEPQHF.

This clonotype was seen many times. The chain couples TRBV5-1 to TRBJ2-7; 7 nucleotides match TRBD1. Germline trimming cut 4 bases from V and 3 bases from J; bases unmatched to any gene: 7. Germline V lookup: CDR1 SGHRS, CDR2 YFSETQ. The CDR3 is made up of 14 amino acids. The CDR3 sequence: CASSPGDSLYEQYF. The CDR3, as DNA: TGCGCCAGCAGCCCAGGGGACAGCCTCTACGAGCAGTACTTC.

This clonotype showed up many times. CDR3 in DNA: TGTGCCAGCGGACAGCGGAGTAGCACAGATACGCAGTATTTT. Translation: CASGQRSSTDTQYF. V is TRBV7-2 and J is TRBJ2-3, with TRBD1 as a possible D gene (6 bases). Trimming took 8 bases from V and 0 from J, leaving 12 bases between them. The CDR3 contains 14 residues. Germline CDR1 is SGHTA and CDR2 is FQGNSA.